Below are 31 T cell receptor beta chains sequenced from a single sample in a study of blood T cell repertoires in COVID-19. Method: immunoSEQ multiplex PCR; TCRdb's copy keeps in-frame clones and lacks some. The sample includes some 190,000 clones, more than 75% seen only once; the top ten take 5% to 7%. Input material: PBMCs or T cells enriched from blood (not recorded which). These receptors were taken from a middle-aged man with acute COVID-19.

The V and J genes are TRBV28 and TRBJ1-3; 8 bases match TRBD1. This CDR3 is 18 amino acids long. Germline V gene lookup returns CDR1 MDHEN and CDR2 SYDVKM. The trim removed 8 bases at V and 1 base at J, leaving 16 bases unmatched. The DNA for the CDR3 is TGTGCCAGCGACGGGTTGAGGACCGGGACAGGTTCTGGAAACACCATATATTTT. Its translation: CASDGLRTGTGSGNTIYF.

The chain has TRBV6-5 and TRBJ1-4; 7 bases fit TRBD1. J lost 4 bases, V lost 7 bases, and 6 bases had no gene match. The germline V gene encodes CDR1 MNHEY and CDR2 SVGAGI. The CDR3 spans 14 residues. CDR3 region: CASKRQGNNEKLFF. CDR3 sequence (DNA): TGTGCCAGCAAAAGACAGGGAAATAATGAAAAACTGTTTTTT.

The CDR3 region has the DNA TGTGCCACCAGTGACAGCTGGACTTTCGGGGAGCTGTTTTTT. Translated, it gives CATSDSWTFGELFF. V and J are TRBV24-1 and TRBJ2-2; D is possibly TRBD2 (5 bases). Germline V CDR1 and CDR2: KGHDR, SFDVKD. The CDR3 spans 14 residues. Trimming took off 4 bases at V and 7 bases at J, with 12 bases between the two ends.

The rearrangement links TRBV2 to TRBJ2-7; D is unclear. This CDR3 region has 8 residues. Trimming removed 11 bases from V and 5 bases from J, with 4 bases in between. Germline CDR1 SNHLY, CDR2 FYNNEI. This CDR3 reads CAVNEQYF. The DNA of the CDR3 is TGTGCCGTCAACGAGCAGTACTTC.

The DNA for the CDR3 is TGTGCCAGCAGTCACATAGCGGCGGGAACCTACGAGCAGTACTTC. The encoded protein is CASSHIAAGTYEQYF. The chain couples TRBV28 to TRBJ2-7, with TRBD2 as a possible D gene (6 bases). V lost 5 bases, J lost 2 bases, and 16 bases lay in between. The CDR3 extends over 15 amino acids. In germline, CDR1 is MDHEN, CDR2 SYDVKM.

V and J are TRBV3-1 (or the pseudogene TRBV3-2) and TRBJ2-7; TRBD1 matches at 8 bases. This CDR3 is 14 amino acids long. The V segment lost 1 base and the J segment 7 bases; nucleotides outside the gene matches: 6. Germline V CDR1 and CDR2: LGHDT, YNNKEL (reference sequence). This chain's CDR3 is CASSQAQGAGEQYF. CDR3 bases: TGTGCCAGCAGCCAAGCTCAGGGGGCCGGGGAGCAGTACTTC.

Here the CDR3 reads CASSYTLTGELFF. In DNA form, the CDR3 reads TGTGCCAGCAGTTACACCCTCACTGGGGAGCTGTTTTTT. The rearrangement uses TRBV6-5 and TRBJ2-2; D uncertain. The CDR3 spans 13 residues. Germline V gene sequence: CDR1 MNHEY, CDR2 SVGAGI. Trimming pared 2 bases from V and 8 bases from J, leaving 9 bases between.

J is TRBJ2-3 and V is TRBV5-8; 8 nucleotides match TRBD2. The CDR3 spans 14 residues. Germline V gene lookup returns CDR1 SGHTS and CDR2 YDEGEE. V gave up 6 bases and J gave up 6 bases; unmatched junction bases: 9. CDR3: CASNPSGGSDTQYF. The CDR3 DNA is TGTGCCAGCAACCCGTCGGGAGGGTCGGATACGCAGTATTTT.

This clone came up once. CDR3 sequence reads: CASSRTGKNSPLHF. The CDR3, as DNA: TGTGCCAGCAGCCGGACAGGGAAGAATTCACCCCTCCACTTT. This chain links TRBV6-5 with TRBJ1-6; 8 bases match TRBD1. The CDR3 consists of 14 residues. V gave up 6 bases and J gave up 7 bases; unmatched junction bases: 5. Germline assignment: CDR1 MNHEY and CDR2 SVGAGI.

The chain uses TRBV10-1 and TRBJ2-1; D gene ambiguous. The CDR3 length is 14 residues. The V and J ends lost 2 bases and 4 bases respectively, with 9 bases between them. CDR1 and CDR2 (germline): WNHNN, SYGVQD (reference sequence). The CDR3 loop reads CASSEGPGYNEQFF. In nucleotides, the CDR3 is TGCGCCAGCAGTGAGGGGCCAGGTTACAATGAGCAGTTCTTC.

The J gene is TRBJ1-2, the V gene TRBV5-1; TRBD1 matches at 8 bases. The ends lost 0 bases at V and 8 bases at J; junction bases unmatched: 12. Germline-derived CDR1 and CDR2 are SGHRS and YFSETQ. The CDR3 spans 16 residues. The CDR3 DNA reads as TGCGCCAGCAGCTTGGGAAGTACAGGGGGTGGAGACGGCTACACCTTC. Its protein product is CASSLGSTGGGDGYTF.

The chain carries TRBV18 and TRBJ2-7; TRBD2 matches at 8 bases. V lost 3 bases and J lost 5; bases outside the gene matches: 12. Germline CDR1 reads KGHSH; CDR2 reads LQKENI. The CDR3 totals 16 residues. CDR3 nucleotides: TGTGCCAGCTCACCCCCGGGGGGGCGTCGATCGGACGAGCAGTACTTC. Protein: CASSPPGGRRSDEQYF.

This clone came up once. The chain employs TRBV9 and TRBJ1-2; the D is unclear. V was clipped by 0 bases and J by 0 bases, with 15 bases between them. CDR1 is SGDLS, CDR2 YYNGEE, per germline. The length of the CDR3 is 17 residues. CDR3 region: CASSVGGSRLANYGYTF. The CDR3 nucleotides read TGTGCCAGCAGCGTAGGAGGATCGCGGTTAGCTAACTATGGCTACACCTTC.

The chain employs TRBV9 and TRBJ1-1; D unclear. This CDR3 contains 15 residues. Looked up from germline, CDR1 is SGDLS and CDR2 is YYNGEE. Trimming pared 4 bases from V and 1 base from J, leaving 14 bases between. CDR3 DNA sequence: TGTGCCAGCAGCCTAACGGACGGAGGGAACACTGAAGCTTTCTTT. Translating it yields CASSLTDGGNTEAFF.

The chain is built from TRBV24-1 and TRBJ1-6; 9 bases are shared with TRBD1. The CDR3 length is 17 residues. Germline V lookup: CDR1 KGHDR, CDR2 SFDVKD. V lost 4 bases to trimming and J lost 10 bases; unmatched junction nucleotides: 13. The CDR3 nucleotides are TGTGCCACCAGTGACCGCCCAAGGACAGGGGTAGACTCACCCCTCCACTTT. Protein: CATSDRPRTGVDSPLHF.

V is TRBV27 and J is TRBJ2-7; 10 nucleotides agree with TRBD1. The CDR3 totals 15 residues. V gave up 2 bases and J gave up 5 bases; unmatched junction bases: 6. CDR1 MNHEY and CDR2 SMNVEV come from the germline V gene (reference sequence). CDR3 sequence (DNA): TGTGCCAGCAGTTTAGCGGGACAGGGGTCCCACGAGCAGTACTTC. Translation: CASSLAGQGSHEQYF.

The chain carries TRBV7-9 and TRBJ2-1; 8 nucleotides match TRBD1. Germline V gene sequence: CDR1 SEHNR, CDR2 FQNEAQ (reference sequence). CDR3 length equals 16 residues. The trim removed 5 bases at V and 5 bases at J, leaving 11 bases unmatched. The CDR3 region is CASSRLTGEAHNEQFF. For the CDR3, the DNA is TGTGCCAGCAGCCGATTGACAGGGGAGGCCCACAATGAGCAGTTCTTC.

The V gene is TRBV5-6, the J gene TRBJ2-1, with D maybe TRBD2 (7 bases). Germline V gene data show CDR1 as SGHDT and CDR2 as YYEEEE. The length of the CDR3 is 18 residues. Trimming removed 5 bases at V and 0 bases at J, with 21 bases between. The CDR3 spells CASRLRGIGGSSYNEQFF. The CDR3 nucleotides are TGTGCCAGCAGACTCAGGGGAATCGGCGGGAGCTCCTACAATGAGCAGTTCTTC. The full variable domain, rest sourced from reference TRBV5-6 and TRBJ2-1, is DAGVTQSPTHLIKTRGQQVTLRCSPKSGHDTVSWYQQALGQGPQFIFQYYEEEERQRGNFPDRFSGHQFPNYSSELNVNALLLGDSALYLCASRLRGIGGSSYNEQFFGPGTRLTVL.

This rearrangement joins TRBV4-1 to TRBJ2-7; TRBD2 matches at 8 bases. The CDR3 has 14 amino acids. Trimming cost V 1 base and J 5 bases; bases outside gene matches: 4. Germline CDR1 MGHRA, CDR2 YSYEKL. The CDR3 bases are TGCGCCAGCAGCCAAGTAATTAGCGGGAACGAGCAGTACTTC. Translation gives CASSQVISGNEQYF.

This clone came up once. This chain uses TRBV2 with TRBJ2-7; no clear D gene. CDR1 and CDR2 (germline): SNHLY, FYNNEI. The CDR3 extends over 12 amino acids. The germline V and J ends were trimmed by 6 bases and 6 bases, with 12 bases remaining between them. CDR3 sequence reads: CASRAGLVEQYF. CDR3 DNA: TGTGCCAGCAGGGCCGGTCTAGTCGAGCAGTACTTC.

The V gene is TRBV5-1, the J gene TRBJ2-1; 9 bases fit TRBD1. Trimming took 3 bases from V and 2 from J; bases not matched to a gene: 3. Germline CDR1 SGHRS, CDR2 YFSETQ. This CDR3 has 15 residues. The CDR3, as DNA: TGCGCCAGCAGCTCTGGACAGGGGCCCTACAATGAGCAGTTCTTC. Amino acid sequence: CASSSGQGPYNEQFF.

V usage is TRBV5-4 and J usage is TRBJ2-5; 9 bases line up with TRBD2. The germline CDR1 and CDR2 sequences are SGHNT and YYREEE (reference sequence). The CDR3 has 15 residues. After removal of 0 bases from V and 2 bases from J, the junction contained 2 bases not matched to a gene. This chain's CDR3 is CASSLGLAGQETQYF. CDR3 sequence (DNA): TGTGCCAGCAGCTTGGGGCTAGCGGGACAAGAGACCCAGTACTTC.

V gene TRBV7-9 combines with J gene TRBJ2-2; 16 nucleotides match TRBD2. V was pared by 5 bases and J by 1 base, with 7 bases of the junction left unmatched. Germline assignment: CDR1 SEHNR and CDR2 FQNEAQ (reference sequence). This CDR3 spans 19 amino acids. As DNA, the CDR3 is TGTGCCAGCAGCATCGGGACTAGCGGGAGGGCCGTGAACACCGGGGAGCTGTTTTTT. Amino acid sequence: CASSIGTSGRAVNTGELFF. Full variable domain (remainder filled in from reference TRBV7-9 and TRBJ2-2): DTGVSQNPRHKITKRGQNVTFRCDPISEHNRLYWYRQTLGQGPEFLTYFQNEAQLEKSRLLSDRFSAERPKGSFSTLEIQRTEQGDSAMYLCASSIGTSGRAVNTGELFFGEGSRLTVL.

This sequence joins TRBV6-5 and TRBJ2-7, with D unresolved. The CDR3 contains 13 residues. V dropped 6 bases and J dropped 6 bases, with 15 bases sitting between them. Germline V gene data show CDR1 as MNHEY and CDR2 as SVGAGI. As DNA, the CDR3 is TGTGCCAGCAGCCTTAAGCTAGGTGGCGAGCAGTACTTC. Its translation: CASSLKLGGEQYF.

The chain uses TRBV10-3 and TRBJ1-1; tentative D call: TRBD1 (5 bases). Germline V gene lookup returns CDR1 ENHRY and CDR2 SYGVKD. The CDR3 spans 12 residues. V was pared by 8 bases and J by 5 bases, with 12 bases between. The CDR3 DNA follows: TGTGCCATCGATCAGGGAGGGACTGAAGCTTTCTTT. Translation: CAIDQGGTEAFF.

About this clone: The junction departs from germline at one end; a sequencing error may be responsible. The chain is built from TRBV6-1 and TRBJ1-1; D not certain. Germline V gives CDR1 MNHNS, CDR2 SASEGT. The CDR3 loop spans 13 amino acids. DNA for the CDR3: TGTGCCAGCAGTGAAGCGAGACACACTGAAACTTTCTTT. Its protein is CASSEARHTETFF.

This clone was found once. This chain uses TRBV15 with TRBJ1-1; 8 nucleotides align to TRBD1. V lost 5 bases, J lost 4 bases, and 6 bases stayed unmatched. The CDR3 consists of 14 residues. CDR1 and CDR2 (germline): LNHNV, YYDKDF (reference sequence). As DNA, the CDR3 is TGTGCCACCAGCGCACAGGGGGGCGGCACTGAAGCTTTCTTT. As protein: CATSAQGGGTEAFF.

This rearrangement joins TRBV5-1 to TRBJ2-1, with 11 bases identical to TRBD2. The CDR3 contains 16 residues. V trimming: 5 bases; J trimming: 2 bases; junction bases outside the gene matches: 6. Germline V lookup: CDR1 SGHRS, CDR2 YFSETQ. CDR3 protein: CASRELAGATYNEQFF. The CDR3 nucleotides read TGCGCCAGCAGAGAACTAGCGGGAGCGACCTACAATGAGCAGTTCTTC. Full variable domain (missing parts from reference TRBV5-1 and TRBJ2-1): KAGVTQTPRYLIKTRGQQVTLSCSPISGHRSVSWYQQTPGQGLQFLFEYFSETQRNKGNFPGRFSGRQFSNSRSEMNVSTLELGDSALYLCASRELAGATYNEQFFGPGTRLTVL.

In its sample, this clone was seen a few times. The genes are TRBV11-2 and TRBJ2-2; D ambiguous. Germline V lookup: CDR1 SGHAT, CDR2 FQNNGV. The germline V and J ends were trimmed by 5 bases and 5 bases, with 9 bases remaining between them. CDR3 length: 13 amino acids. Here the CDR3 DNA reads TGTGCCAGCAGCCCGCGTTTAACCGGGGAGCTGTTTTTT. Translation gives CASSPRLTGELFF. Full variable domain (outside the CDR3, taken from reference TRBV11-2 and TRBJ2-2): EAGVAQSPRYKIIEKRQSVAFWCNPISGHATLYWYQQILGQGPKLLIQFQNNGVVDDSQLPKDRFSAERLKGVDSTLKIQPAKLEDSAVYLCASSPRLTGELFFGEGSRLTVL.

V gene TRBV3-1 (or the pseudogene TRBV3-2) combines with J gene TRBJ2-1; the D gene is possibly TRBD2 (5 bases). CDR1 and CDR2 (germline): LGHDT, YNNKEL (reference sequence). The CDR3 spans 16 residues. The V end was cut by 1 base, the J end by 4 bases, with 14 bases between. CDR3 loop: CASSQVDSAIYNEQFF. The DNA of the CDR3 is TGTGCCAGCAGCCAAGTTGATAGCGCAATTTACAATGAGCAGTTCTTC.

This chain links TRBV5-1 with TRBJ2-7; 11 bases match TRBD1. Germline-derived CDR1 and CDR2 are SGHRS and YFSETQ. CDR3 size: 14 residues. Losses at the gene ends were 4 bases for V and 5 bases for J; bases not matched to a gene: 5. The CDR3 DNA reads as TGCGCCAGCAGCAAATGGGACAGGGGGGACGAGCAGTACTTC. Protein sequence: CASSKWDRGDEQYF. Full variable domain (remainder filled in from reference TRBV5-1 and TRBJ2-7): KAGVTQTPRYLIKTRGQQVTLSCSPISGHRSVSWYQQTPGQGLQFLFEYFSETQRNKGNFPGRFSGRQFSNSRSEMNVSTLELGDSALYLCASSKWDRGDEQYFGPGTRLTVT.